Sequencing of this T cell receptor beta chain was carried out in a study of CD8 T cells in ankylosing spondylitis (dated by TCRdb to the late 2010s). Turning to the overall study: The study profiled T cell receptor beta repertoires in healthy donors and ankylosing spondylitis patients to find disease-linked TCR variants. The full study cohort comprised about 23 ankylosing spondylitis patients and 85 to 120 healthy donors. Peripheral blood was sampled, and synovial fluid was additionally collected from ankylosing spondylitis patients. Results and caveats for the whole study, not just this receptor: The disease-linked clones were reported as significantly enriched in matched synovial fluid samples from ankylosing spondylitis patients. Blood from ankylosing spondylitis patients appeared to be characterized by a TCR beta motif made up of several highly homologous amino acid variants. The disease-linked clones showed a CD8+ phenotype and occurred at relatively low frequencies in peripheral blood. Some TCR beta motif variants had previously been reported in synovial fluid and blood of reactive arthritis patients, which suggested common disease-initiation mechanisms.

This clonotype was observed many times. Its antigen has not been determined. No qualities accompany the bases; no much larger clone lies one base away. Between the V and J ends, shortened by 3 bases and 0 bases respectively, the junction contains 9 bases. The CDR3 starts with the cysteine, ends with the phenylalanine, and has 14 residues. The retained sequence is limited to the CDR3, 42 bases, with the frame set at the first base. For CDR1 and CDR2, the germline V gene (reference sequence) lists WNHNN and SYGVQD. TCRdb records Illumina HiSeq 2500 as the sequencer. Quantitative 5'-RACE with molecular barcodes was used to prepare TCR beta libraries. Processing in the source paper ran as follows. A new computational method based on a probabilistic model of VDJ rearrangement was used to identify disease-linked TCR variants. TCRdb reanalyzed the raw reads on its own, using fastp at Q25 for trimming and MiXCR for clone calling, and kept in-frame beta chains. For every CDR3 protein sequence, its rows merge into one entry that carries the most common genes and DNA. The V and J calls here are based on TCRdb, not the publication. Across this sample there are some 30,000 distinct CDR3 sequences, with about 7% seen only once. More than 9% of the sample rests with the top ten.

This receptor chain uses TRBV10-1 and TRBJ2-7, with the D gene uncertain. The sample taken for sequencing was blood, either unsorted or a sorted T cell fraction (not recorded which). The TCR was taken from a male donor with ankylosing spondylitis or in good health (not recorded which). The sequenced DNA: TGCGCCAGCAGTGATCATAGGAGCTCCTACGAGCAGTACTTC. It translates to CASSDHRSSYEQYF.